The 11 T cell receptor beta chains below come from one sample, sequenced in a study of blood T cells in healthy people across ages (dated by TCRdb to the mid-2010s). The library came from 5' RACE. The listed sequencing device is Illumina HiSeq 2500. A second 7 to 11 cycle PCR used a sample-barcoded 5' primer and a J-beta primer mix. The raw public data were reprocessed by TCRdb itself: fastp quality trimming at Q25, MiXCR clonotype calling, in-frame beta chains only. Duplicate CDR3 protein sequences are folded into a single record with the most common DNA and genes. The sample contains approximately 1.5 million distinct CDR3 sequences, approximately 32% of them found a single time. About 11% of the sample is in the top ten clones. What was sequenced was blood. The receptors here all came from a woman in her 30s in good health.

This clonotype was seen repeatedly, ten times or more. One base away lies a much larger clone, so this may be a sequencing read error. The genes are TRBV30 and TRBJ2-5; no firm D call. V lost 3 bases and J lost 4, with 12 bases in between. Germline values: CDR1 GTSNPN, CDR2 SVGIG (reference sequence). This CDR3 has 13 amino acids. Here the CDR3 reads CAWRVGFRETQYF. The CDR3 DNA is TGTGCCTGGAGGGTGGGATTCAGAGAGACCCAGTACTTC.

The sample holds many counts of this clonotype. The chain is built from TRBV4-2 and TRBJ2-5; possibly TRBD1 or TRBD2 for D (5 bases each). V lost 1 base and J 3 bases, leaving 12 bases between the germline ends. There are 15 residues in the CDR3. Germline values: CDR1 LGHNA, CDR2 YNFKEQ. The CDR3 region is CASSQARGPEETQYF. The CDR3 region has the DNA TGTGCCAGCAGCCAAGCGAGGGGCCCAGAAGAGACCCAGTACTTC.

This clonotype was observed a handful of times. The chain couples TRBV2 to TRBJ2-2; perhaps TRBD2 as D (5 bases). Per germline, CDR1 SNHLY and CDR2 FYNNEI. This CDR3 is 15 amino acids long. Trimming pared 5 bases from V and 4 bases from J, leaving 14 bases between. The CDR3 protein is CASSMGDYTTGELFF. For the CDR3, the DNA is TGTGCCAGCAGTATGGGAGACTACACCACCGGGGAGCTGTTTTTT.

The chain is built from TRBV12-3 or TRBV12-4 and TRBJ2-3; 8 positions agree with TRBD2. The V and J ends lost 7 bases and 5 bases, in that order; junction bases with no gene match: 14. This CDR3 spans 16 amino acids. The CDR3 region has the DNA TGTGCCAGCACCCACCCGGCTAGCGGGTACGGAGATACGCAGTATTTT. It is translated as CASTHPASGYGDTQYF.

The chain couples TRBV7-2 to TRBJ2-1, with 11 positions matching TRBD1. The DNA end lines up better with TRBJ2-7; the J call may be wrong. There are 16 residues in the CDR3. Germline values: CDR1 SGHTA, CDR2 FQGNSA. As DNA, the CDR3 is TGTGCCAGCAGCACCCCGGACAGGGGGCGATACAATGAGCAGTACTTC. It translates to CASSTPDRGRYNEQYF.

This chain joins TRBV27 and TRBJ1-2; perhaps TRBD1 as D (5 bases). Germline CDR1 reads MNHEY; CDR2 reads SMNVEV (reference sequence). The CDR3 contains 16 residues. V lost 2 bases and J lost 3, with 16 bases in between. CDR3 coding DNA: TGTGCCAGCAGTTTAAACTCCGGGACGGCTTACTATGGCTACACCTTC. As protein: CASSLNSGTAYYGYTF.

The rearrangement uses TRBV30 and TRBJ2-7, with 8 bases identical to TRBD1. The V segment lost 2 bases and the J segment 0 bases; nucleotides outside the gene matches: 3. The CDR3 extends over 14 amino acids. Germline CDR1 and CDR2: GTSNPN and SVGIG (reference sequence). CDR3 region: CAWSIGQGSYEQYF. Written as DNA, the CDR3 is TGTGCCTGGAGTATCGGACAGGGCTCCTACGAGCAGTACTTC.

This clonotype was observed a few times. This chain connects TRBV20-1 to TRBJ2-1; the D gene is possibly TRBD2 (5 bases). The V gene lost 0 bases and the J gene lost 2 bases, with 17 bases spanning the gap. The CDR3 extends over 17 amino acids. Germline V gene data show CDR1 as DFQATT and CDR2 as SNEGSKA (reference sequence). The CDR3 region is CSARDLASPFTYNEQFF. The CDR3, as DNA: TGCAGTGCTAGAGATCTAGCTTCACCTTTTACCTACAATGAGCAGTTCTTC.

The genes are TRBV20-1 and TRBJ2-3; 7 bases are a match to TRBD1. The CDR3 runs to 13 residues. CDR1 and CDR2 from the germline V gene are DFQATT and SNEGSKA (reference sequence). V was clipped by 5 bases and J by 6 bases; unmatched bases: 8. CDR3 protein: CSAPRQGGDTQYF. CDR3 sequence (DNA): TGCAGTGCTCCAAGACAGGGTGGGGATACGCAGTATTTT.

This clonotype occurred many times. The genes are TRBV21-1 and TRBJ1-1. TRBV21-1 corresponds to a pseudogene. The CDR3 contains 16 residues. The CDR3 loop reads CASSKDKEGGNTEAFF. CDR3 coding DNA: TGTGCCAGCAGCAAAGATAAGGAAGGAGGGAACACTGAAGCTTTCTTT.

This clonotype was counted once. Possible read error: a much larger clone is one base away. The rearrangement joins TRBV5-5 to TRBJ2-7; D is possibly TRBD2 (6 bases). The J call may be mistaken, given a closer DNA end match to TRBJ2-5. Germline V CDR1 and CDR2: SGHKS, YYEKEE (reference sequence). This CDR3 is 14 amino acids long. The CDR3 DNA follows: TGTGCCAGCAGCTGGGTTAGCGGTGGGGAGACCCAGTACTTC. It yields the protein CASSWVSGGETQYF.